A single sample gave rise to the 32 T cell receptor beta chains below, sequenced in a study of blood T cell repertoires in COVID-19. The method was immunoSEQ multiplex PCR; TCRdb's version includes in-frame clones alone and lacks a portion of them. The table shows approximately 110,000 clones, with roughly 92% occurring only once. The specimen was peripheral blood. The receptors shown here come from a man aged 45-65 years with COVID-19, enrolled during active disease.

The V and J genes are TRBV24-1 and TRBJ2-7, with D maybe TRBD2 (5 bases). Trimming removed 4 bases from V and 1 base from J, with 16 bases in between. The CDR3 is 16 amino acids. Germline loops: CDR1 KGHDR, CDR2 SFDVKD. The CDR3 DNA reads TGTGCCACCAGTGACGCCGATGGAGGCCGATCCTACGAGCAGTACTTC. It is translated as CATSDADGGRSYEQYF.

CDR3 DNA sequence: TGTGCCAGCAGCGAGCACGGGGGACTCACCTTC. This sequence encodes CASSEHGGLTF. The gene calls are TRBV21-1 and TRBJ1-2. TRBV21-1 counts as a pseudogene. CDR3 size: 11 residues.

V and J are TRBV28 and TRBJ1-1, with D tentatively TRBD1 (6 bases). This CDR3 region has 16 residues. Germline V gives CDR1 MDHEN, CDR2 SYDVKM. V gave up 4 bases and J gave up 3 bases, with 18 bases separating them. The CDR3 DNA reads TGTGCCAGCAGTTCCCCAGGGGAGGGGCTCGACACTGAAGCTTTCTTT. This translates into CASSSPGEGLDTEAFF.

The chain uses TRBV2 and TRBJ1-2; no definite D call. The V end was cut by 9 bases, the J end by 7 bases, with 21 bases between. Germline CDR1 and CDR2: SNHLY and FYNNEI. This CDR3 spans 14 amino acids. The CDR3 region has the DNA TGTGCCAGTGAAACCCTGGGAGGGCTAGGTGGCTACACCTTC. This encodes CASETLGGLGGYTF.

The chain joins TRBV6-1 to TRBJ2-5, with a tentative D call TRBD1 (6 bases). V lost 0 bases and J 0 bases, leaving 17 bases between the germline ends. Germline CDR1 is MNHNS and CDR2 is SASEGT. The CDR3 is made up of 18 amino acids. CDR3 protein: CASSEAQSRTVYQETQYF. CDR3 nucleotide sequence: TGTGCCAGCAGTGAAGCGCAAAGTCGGACAGTGTACCAAGAGACCCAGTACTTC.

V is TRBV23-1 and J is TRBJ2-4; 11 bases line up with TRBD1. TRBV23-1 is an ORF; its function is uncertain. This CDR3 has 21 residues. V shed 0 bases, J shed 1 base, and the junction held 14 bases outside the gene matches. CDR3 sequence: CASSQSRSRDRGRWAKNIQYF. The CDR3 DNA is TGCGCCAGCAGTCAATCGAGGTCCCGGGACAGGGGGAGGTGGGCCAAAAACATTCAGTACTTC.

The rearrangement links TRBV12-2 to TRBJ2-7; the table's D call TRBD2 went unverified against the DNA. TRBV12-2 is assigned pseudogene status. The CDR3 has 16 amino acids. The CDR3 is CASRTTGLAVSYEQYF. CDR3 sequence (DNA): TGTGCAAGTCGCACTACGGGACTAGCGGTATCCTACGAGCAGTACTTC.

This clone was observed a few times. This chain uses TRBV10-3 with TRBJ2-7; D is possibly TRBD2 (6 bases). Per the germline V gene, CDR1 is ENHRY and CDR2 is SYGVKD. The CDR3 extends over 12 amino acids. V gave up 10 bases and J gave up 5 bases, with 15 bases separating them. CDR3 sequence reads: CASGTHTDEQYV. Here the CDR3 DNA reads TGTGCCAGCGGGACTCATACGGACGAGCAGTACGTC.

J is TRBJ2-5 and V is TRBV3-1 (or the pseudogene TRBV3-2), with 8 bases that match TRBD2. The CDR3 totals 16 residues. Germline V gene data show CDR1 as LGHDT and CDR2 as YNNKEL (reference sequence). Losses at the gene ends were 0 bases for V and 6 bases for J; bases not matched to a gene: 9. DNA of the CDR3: TGTGCCAGCAGCCAAGATCCCGGGAGGGCCGGGAAGACCCAGTACTTC. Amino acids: CASSQDPGRAGKTQYF.

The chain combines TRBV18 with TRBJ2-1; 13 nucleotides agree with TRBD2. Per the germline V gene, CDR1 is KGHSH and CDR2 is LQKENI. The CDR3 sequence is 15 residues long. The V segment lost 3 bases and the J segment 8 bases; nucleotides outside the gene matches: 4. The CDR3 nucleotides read TGTGCCAGCTCACCTAGGACTAGCGGGAGCGATGAGCAGTTCTTC. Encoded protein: CASSPRTSGSDEQFF.

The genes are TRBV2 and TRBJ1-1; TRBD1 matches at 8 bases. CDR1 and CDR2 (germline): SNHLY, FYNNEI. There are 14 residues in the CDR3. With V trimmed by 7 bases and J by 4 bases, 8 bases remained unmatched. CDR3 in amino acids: CASTGQGRGTEAFF. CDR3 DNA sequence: TGTGCCAGCACCGGACAGGGTCGGGGCACTGAAGCTTTCTTT.

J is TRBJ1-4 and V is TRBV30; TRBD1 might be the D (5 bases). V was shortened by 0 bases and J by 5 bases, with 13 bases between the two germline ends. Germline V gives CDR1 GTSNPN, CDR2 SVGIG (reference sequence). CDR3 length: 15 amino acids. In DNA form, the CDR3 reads TGTGCCTGGAGTGTAGTCATGGGGCTCAATGAAAAACTGTTTTTT. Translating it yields CAWSVVMGLNEKLFF.

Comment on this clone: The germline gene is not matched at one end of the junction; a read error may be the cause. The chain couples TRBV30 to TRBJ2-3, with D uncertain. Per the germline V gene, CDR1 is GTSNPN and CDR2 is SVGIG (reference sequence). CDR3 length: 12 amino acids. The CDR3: CAWSDSTYTQYF. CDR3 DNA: TGTGCCTGGAGTGATTCCACATATACGCAGTATTTT.

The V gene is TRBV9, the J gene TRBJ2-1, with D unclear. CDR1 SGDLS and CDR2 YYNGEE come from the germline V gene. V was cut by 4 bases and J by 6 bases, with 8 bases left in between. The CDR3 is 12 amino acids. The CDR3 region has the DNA TGTGCCAGCAGCAGCATCACCAATGAGCAGTTCTTC. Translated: CASSSITNEQFF.

CDR3 nucleotide sequence: TGTGCCTGGAGTCCCGGGGTCGAGACCCAGTACTTC. It yields the protein CAWSPGVETQYF. This sequence joins TRBV30 and TRBJ2-5; the D gene is possibly TRBD2 (5 bases). The germline V gene encodes CDR1 GTSNPN and CDR2 SVGIG (reference sequence). This CDR3 is built from 12 residues. V dropped 2 bases and J dropped 5 bases, with 9 bases sitting between them.

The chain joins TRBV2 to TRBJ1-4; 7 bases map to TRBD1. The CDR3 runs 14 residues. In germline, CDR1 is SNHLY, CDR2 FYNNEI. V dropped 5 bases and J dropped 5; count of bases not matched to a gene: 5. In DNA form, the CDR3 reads TGTGCCAGCAGTCTTGACAGGGTGAATGAAAAACTGTTTTTT. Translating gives CASSLDRVNEKLFF.

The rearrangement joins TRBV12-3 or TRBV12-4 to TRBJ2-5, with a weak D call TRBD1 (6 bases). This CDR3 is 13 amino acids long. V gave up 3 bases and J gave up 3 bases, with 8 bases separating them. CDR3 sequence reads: CASSFSGEETQYF. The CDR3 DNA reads TGTGCCAGCAGTTTTTCAGGGGAAGAGACCCAGTACTTC.

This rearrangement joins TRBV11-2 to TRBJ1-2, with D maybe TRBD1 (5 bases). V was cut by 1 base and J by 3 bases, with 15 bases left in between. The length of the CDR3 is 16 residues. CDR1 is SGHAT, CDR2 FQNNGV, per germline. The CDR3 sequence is CASSLVGGAQHYGYTF. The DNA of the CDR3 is TGTGCCAGCAGCTTAGTAGGCGGGGCCCAACACTATGGCTACACCTTC.

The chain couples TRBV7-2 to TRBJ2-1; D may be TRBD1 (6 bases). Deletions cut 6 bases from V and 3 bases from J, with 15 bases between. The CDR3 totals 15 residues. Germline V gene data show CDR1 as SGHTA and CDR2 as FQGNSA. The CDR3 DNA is TGTGCCAGCAGAACGACAGGATCGAACTACAATGAGCAGTTCTTC. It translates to CASRTTGSNYNEQFF.

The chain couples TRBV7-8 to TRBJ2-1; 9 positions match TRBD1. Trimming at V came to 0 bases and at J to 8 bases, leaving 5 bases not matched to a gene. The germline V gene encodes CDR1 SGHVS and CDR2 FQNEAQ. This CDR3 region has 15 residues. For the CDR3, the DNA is TGTGCCAGCAGCTTAGCGGGGACAGGGTCCCATGAGCAGTTCTTC. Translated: CASSLAGTGSHEQFF.

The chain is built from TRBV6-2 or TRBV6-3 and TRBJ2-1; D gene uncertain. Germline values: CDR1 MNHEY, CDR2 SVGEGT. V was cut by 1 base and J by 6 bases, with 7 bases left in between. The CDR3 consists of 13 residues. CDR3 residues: CASSYLRSNEQFF. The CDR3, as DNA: TGTGCCAGCAGTTACTTGCGGAGCAATGAGCAGTTCTTC.

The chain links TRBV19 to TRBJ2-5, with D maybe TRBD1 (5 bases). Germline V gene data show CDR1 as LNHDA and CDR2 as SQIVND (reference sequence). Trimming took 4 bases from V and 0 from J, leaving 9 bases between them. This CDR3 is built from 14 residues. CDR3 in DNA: TGTGCCAGTAGTAAAGGGGCGGACCAAGAGACCCAGTACTTC. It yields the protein CASSKGADQETQYF. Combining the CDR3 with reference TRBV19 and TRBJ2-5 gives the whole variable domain DGGITQSPKYLFRKEGQNVTLSCEQNLNHDAMYWYRQDPGQGLRLIYYSQIVNDFQKGDIAEGYSVSREKKESFPLTVTSAQKNPTAFYLCASSKGADQETQYFGPGTRLLVL.

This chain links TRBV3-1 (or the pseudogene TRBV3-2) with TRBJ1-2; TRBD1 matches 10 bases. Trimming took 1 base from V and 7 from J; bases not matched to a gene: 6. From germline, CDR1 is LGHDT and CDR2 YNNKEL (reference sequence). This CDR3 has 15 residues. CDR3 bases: TGTGCCAGCAGCCAAGGGGACAGGGGAGACCGTGGCTACACCTTC. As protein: CASSQGDRGDRGYTF.

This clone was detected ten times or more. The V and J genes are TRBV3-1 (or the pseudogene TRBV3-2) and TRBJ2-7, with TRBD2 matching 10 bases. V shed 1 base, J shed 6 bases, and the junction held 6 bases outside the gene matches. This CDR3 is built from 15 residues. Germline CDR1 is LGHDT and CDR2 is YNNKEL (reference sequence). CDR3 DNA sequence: TGTGCCAGCAGCCAAGGGACTAGCGGAATTTTCGAGCAGTACTTC. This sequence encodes CASSQGTSGIFEQYF.

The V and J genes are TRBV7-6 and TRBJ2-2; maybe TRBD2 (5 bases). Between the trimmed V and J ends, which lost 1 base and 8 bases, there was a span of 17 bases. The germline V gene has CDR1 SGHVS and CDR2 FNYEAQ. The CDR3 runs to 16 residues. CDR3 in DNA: TGTGCCAGCAGCTTAGGTAGTCTAGCCTCCACTGGGGAGCTGTTTTTT. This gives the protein CASSLGSLASTGELFF.

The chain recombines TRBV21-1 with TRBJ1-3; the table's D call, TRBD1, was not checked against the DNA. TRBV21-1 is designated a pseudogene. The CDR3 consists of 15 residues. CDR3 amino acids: CASSLRTASGNTIYF. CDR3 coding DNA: TGTGCCAGCAGCTTACGGACAGCCTCTGGAAACACCATATATTTT.

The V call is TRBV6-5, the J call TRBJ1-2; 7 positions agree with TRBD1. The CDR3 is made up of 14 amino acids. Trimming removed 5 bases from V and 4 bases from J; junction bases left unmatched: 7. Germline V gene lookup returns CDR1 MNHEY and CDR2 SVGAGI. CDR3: CASSRVQGSYGYTF. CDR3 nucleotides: TGTGCCAGCAGTCGAGTACAGGGGAGCTATGGCTACACCTTC.

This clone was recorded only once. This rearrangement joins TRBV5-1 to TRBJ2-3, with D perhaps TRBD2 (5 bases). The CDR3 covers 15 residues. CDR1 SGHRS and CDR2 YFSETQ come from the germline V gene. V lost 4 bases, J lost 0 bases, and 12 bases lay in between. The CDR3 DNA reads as TGCGCCAGCAGCCCTACGGAGGCGAGCACAGATACGCAGTATTTT. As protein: CASSPTEASTDTQYF.

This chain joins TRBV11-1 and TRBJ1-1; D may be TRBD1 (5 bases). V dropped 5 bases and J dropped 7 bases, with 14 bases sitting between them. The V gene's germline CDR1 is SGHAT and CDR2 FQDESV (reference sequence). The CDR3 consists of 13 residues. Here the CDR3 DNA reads TGTGCCAGCAGCCCGAACCAGGGTAATGAAGCTTTCTTT. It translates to CASSPNQGNEAFF.

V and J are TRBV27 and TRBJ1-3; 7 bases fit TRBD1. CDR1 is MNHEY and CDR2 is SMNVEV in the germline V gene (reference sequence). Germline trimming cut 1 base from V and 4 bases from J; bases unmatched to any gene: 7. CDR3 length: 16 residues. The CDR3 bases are TGTGCCAGCAGTTTATTACCCCCGACAGGGGGAAACACCATATATTTT. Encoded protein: CASSLLPPTGGNTIYF.

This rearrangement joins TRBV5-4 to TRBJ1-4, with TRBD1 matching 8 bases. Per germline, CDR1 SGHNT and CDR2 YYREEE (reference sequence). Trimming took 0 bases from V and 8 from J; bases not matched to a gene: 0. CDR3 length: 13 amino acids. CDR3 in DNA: TGTGCCAGCAGCTTGGACAGGGGGGAAAAACTGTTTTTT. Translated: CASSLDRGEKLFF.

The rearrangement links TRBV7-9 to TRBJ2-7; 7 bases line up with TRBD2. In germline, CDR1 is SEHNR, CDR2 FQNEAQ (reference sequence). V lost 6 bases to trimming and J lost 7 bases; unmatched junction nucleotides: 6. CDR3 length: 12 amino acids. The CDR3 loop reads CASRDRAGEQYF. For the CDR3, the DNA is TGTGCCAGCAGAGATAGAGCGGGGGAGCAGTACTTC. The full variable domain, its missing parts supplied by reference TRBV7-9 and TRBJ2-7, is DTGVSQNPRHKITKRGQNVTFRCDPISEHNRLYWYRQTLGQGPEFLTYFQNEAQLEKSRLLSDRFSAERPKGSFSTLEIQRTEQGDSAMYLCASRDRAGEQYFGPGTRLTVT.